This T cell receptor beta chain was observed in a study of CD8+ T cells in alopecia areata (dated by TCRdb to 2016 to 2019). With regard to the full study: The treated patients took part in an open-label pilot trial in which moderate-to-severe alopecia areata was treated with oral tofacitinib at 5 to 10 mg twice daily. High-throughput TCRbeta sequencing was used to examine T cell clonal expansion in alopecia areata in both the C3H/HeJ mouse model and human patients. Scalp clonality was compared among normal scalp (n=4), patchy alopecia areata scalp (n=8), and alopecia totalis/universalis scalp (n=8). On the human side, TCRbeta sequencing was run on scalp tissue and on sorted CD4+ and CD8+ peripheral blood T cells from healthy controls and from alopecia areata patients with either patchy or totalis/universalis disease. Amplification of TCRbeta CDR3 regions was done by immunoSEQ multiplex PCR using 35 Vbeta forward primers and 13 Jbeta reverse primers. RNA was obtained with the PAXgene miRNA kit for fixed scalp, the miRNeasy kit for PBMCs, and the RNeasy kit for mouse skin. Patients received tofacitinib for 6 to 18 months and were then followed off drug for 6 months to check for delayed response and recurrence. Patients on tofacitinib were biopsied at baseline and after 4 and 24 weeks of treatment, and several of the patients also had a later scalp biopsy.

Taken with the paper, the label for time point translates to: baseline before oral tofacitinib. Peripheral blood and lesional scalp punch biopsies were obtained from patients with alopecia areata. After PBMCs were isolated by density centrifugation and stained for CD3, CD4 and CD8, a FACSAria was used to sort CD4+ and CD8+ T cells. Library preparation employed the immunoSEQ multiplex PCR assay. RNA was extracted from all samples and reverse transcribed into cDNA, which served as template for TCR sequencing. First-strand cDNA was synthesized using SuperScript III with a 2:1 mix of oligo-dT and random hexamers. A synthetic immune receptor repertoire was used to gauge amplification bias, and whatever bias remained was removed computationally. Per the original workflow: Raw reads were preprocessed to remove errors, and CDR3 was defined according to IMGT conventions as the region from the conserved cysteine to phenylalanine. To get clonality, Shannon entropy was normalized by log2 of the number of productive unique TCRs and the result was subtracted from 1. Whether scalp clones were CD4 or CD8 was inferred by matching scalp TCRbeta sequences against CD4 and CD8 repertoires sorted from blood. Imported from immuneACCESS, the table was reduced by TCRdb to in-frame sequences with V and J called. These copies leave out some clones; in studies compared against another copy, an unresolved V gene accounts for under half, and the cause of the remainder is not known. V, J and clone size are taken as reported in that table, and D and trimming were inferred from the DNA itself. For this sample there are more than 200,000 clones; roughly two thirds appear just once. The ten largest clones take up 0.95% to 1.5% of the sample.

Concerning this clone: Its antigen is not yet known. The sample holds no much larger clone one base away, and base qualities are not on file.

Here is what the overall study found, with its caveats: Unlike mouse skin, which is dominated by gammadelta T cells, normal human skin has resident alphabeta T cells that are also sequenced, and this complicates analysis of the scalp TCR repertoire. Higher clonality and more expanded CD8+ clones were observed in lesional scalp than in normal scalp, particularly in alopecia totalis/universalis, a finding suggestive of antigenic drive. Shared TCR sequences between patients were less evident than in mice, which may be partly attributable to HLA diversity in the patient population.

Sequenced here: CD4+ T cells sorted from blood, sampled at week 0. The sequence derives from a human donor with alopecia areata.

The sequenced DNA: TGTGCCAGCAGCCTCTCGAGGGGGGCAGATCAGTTCTTC. Translated, this gives CASSLSRGADQFF. Recombination linked TRBV7-9 to TRBJ2-1; the D gene assignment is perhaps TRBD1 or TRBD2, with each matching 6 bases. Counted from cysteine to phenylalanine, this CDR3 has 13 amino acids. Only CDR3 DNA remains: 39 bases, in frame from the first base. The germline V gene (reference sequence) gives CDR1 as SEHNR and CDR2 as FQNEAQ. Deletion took 5 bases off V and 13 bases off J, with a span of 18 bases between the germline ends.